One and the same sample provided the 11 T cell receptor beta chains below, sequenced in a study of stem cell transplantation in POMP-related autoinflammatory disease. Some clones are missing from TCRdb's copy, which holds only in-frame ones; the method was immunoSEQ multiplex PCR. The sample shows some 4,900 clones, 92% of them seen only once. Sequencing used CD8+ T cells from PBMCs, obtained after stem cell transplantation. The receptors were gathered from a human patient with POMP-related autoinflammation and immune dysregulation (PRAID). These T cells may partly come from the graft donor.

V usage is TRBV9 and J usage is TRBJ2-7; TRBD2 matches 14 bases. The V segment lost 0 bases and the J segment 5 bases; nucleotides outside the gene matches: 1. Germline-derived CDR1 and CDR2 are SGDLS and YYNGEE. The CDR3 runs to 15 residues. DNA for the CDR3: TGTGCCAGCAGCGTAGGACTAGCGGGAGGGGACGAGCAGTACTTC. It yields the protein CASSVGLAGGDEQYF.

This clone was recorded once. The chain is built from TRBV4-3 and TRBJ2-1; tentatively, D is TRBD2 (6 bases). Deletions cut 1 base from V and 4 bases from J, with 11 bases between. The CDR3 spans 15 residues. Germline assignment: CDR1 LGHNA and CDR2 YSLEER. CDR3 in amino acids: CASSQGTGGYNEQFF. For the CDR3, the DNA is TGCGCCAGCAGCCAAGGAACTGGAGGGTACAATGAGCAGTTCTTC.

This clone was seen just once. The genes are TRBV19 and TRBJ2-7; D call uncertain. V was trimmed by 4 bases and J by 2 bases, leaving 9 bases between them. This CDR3 contains 13 residues. The germline CDR1 and CDR2 sequences are LNHDA and SQIVND (reference sequence). CDR3 sequence reads: CASSSGPTYEQYF. Here the CDR3 DNA reads TGTGCCAGTAGTAGTGGACCGACCTACGAGCAGTACTTC.

This clone showed up just once. The chain links TRBV6-4 to TRBJ2-3; possibly TRBD1 for D (5 bases). In germline, CDR1 is MRHNA, CDR2 SNTAGT. Trimming took 6 bases from V and 6 from J, leaving 22 bases between them. This CDR3 region has 16 residues. The CDR3 spells CASSPGLQGPYDTQYF. CDR3 nucleotide sequence: TGTGCCAGCAGCCCCGGTTTGCAGGGTCCGTATGATACGCAGTATTTT.

This rearrangement joins TRBV3-1 (or the pseudogene TRBV3-2) to TRBJ2-7, with unresolved D. Germline V gene sequence: CDR1 LGHDT, CDR2 YNNKEL (reference sequence). V was trimmed by 2 bases and J by 2 bases, leaving 10 bases between them. The CDR3 consists of 14 residues. The CDR3 nucleotides are TGTGCCAGCAGCCAACAGGATTACCCCTACGAGCAGTACTTC. Encoded protein: CASSQQDYPYEQYF.

The rearrangement joins TRBV7-9 to TRBJ2-3; 7 positions match TRBD2. Germline-derived CDR1 and CDR2 are SEHNR and FQNEAQ (reference sequence). The CDR3 covers 16 residues. The J segment lost 0 bases and the V segment lost 3 bases, leaving 6 bases of the junction unmatched. CDR3 amino acids: CASSFPTSTSTDTQYF. The DNA of the CDR3 is TGTGCCAGCAGCTTCCCGACTAGCACCAGCACAGATACGCAGTATTTT.

This chain joins TRBV12-3 or TRBV12-4 and TRBJ1-4; D is unresolved. The CDR3 loop spans 11 amino acids. The V and J ends lost 3 bases and 7 bases respectively, with 3 bases between them. The CDR3: CASSFGEKLFF. The CDR3 DNA sequence: TGTGCCAGCAGTTTTGGTGAAAAACTGTTTTTT.

V and J are TRBV11-2 and TRBJ2-1, with 7 positions matching TRBD1. Germline V gene sequence: CDR1 SGHAT, CDR2 FQNNGV. This CDR3 comprises 12 residues. V trimming: 4 bases; J trimming: 9 bases; junction bases outside the gene matches: 3. CDR3 protein: CASSSGTAEQFF. As DNA, the CDR3 is TGTGCCAGCAGCTCTGGGACAGCTGAGCAGTTCTTC.

The CDR3 spells CASSVKFETEAFF. CDR3 bases: TGTGCCAGCAGCGTTAAATTCGAGACTGAAGCTTTCTTT. J is TRBJ1-1 and V is TRBV9; D gene ambiguous. The CDR3 consists of 13 residues. Trimming pared 2 bases from V and 5 bases from J, leaving 10 bases between. Per germline, CDR1 SGDLS and CDR2 YYNGEE.

The chain combines TRBV14 with TRBJ2-1, with D perhaps TRBD1 (5 bases). V lost 0 bases and J 10 bases, leaving 13 bases between the germline ends. CDR3 length equals 14 residues. Looked up from germline, CDR1 is SGHDN and CDR2 is FVKESK. CDR3 nucleotide sequence: TGTGCCAGCAGCCAAGAGGGGCTAGTCGACGAGCAGTTCTTC. As protein: CASSQEGLVDEQFF.

This clone was seen only once. J is TRBJ1-6 and V is TRBV7-2; tentative D call: TRBD1 (5 bases). V was pared by 4 bases and J by 9 bases, with 25 bases between. The CDR3 runs to 18 residues. The germline V gene encodes CDR1 SGHTA and CDR2 FQGNSA. The chain's CDR3 is CASSSRDGALQVVSPLHF. In DNA, the CDR3 is TGTGCCAGCAGCTCCCGGGACGGAGCCCTTCAGGTGGTTTCACCCCTCCACTTT.